There are a few counts of the clone carrying this T cell receptor (beta chain). Its matching antigen is unknown. The CDR3 contains 14 residues. Between the trimmed V and J ends, which lost 5 bases and 8 bases, there was a span of 16 bases. From germline, CDR1 is SGHTA and CDR2 FQGNSA. The record originates from a study of spatial heterogeneity in lung cancer. For the study at large: An average of more than ten raw reads was observed per unique TCR and UMI combination. General observations from the study: Detection of ubiquitous tumor TCRs in blood was higher at resection than follow-up.

Every TCR cDNA molecule bore a unique molecular identifier. Via MiXCR, TCRdb re-called the 5' RACE reads, giving one row per CDR3 protein. The sample comprises almost 75,000 distinct CDR3 sequences, less than 15% of which are singletons, and more than 5.5% rests with the top ten. Time point of the sample: sample taken at primary tumor resection. TCRs were sequenced from unsorted whole RNA of tumor, nontumor lung or PBMC. A total of more than 65 untreated early-stage non-small cell lung cancer patients served as donors. The sequence derives from a male donor with early-stage non-small cell lung cancer. The gene calls are TRBV7-2 and TRBJ1-3; TRBD1 might be the D (5 bases). The sequencing here drew on PBMCs, taken at surgery. The CDR3 loop reads CASSKGTVVDTIYF. DNA of the CDR3: TGTGCCAGCAGCAAAGGGACGGTGGTGGACACCATATATTTT.